A single sample gave rise to the 7 T cell receptor beta chains below, sequenced in a study of blood T cells in healthy people across ages. Primers used in a second PCR of about 7 to 12 cycles were a sample-barcoded 5' primer and a J-beta primer mix. Via MiXCR, TCRdb re-called the 5' RACE reads, giving one row per CDR3 protein. The profile covers roughly 680,000 distinct CDR3 sequences, with roughly 20% appearing a single time and 3.6% taken by the ten largest. What was sequenced was blood. Every receptor here comes from a man in his sixties or seventies in good health.

This chain links TRBV7-2 with TRBJ2-1; D is ambiguous. The CDR3 covers 14 residues. Germline V gene lookup returns CDR1 SGHTA and CDR2 FQGNSA. The V and J ends lost 0 bases and 3 bases respectively, with 6 bases between them. As DNA, the CDR3 is TGTGCCAGCAGCTTAGCGCCGATCTACAATGAGCAGTTCTTC. This codes for CASSLAPIYNEQFF.

CDR3 nucleotide sequence: TGCAGTGCTGGGACTAGCGGGTACACCGGGGAGCTGTTTTTT. Amino acid sequence: CSAGTSGYTGELFF. The chain has TRBV20-1 and TRBJ2-2; 12 nucleotides agree with TRBD2. The CDR3 contains 14 residues. V lost 5 bases, J lost 3 bases, and 1 base stayed unmatched. Per germline, CDR1 DFQATT and CDR2 SNEGSKA (reference sequence).

The rearrangement joins TRBV20-1 to TRBJ1-2; D is possibly TRBD1 (5 bases). The CDR3 extends over 12 amino acids. Germline V gene lookup returns CDR1 DFQATT and CDR2 SNEGSKA (reference sequence). Trimming took off 2 bases at V and 6 bases at J, with 10 bases between the two ends. The CDR3 protein is CSARQAGNGYTF. The DNA for the CDR3 is TGCAGTGCTAGACAGGCAGGGAATGGCTACACCTTC.

The genes are TRBV20-1 and TRBJ2-7; 8 positions match TRBD1. V was clipped by 1 base and J by 2 bases; unmatched bases: 7. The CDR3 is 15 amino acids. Germline CDR1 and CDR2: DFQATT and SNEGSKA (reference sequence). CDR3 in DNA: TGCAGTGCTAGAGCCTCCCGGGACAGGCCCTACGAGCAGTACTTC. Residues: CSARASRDRPYEQYF.

The chain has TRBV20-1 and TRBJ2-7; TRBD1 matches 10 bases. CDR1 is DFQATT and CDR2 is SNEGSKA in the germline V gene (reference sequence). The trim removed 5 bases at V and 4 bases at J, leaving 5 bases unmatched. The CDR3 spans 13 residues. The CDR3 DNA reads TGCAGTGCTTGGGACAGGGGAGGATACGAGCAGTACTTC. This encodes CSAWDRGGYEQYF.

The chain links TRBV29-1 to TRBJ2-3, with D possibly called TRBD1 or TRBD2 (5 bases each). CDR1 is SQVTM, CDR2 ANQGSEA, per germline. This CDR3 contains 15 residues. Trimming took off 0 bases at V and 2 bases at J, with 12 bases between the two ends. The CDR3 region is CSVEDRGTATDTQYF. CDR3 sequence (DNA): TGCAGCGTTGAAGATCGAGGGACCGCCACAGATACGCAGTATTTT.

The CDR3: CASRTGSGANVLTF. Written as DNA, the CDR3 is TGTGCCAGCAGGACAGGGTCTGGGGCCAACGTCCTGACTTTC. This chain links TRBV2 with TRBJ2-6; 7 bases fit TRBD1. This CDR3 comprises 14 residues. Per the germline V gene, CDR1 is SNHLY and CDR2 is FYNNEI. V lost 6 bases, J lost 1 base, and 0 bases stayed unmatched.